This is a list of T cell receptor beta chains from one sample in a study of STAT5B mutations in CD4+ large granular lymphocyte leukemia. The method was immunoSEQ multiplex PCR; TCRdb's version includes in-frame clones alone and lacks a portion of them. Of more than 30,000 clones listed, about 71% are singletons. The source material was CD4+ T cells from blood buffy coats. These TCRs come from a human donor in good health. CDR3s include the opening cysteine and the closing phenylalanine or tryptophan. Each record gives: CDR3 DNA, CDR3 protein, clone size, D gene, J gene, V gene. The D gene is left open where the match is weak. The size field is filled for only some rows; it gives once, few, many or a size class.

DNA: TGTGCCAGCAGCCTCCTCGGCTGGGAGACCCAGTACTTC
CDR3: CASSLLGWETQYF
size: NA
D: NA
J: TRBJ2-5
V: TRBV7-8

DNA: TGTGCCAGTAGTATACCTCCGCAAACCAACTATGGCTACACCTTC
CDR3: CASSIPPQTNYGYTF
size: NA
D: NA
J: TRBJ1-2
V: TRBV19

DNA: TGCGCCAGCAGCTATACGAATAGGGGTGGGGAAAACATTCAGTACTTC
CDR3: CASSYTNRGGENIQYF
size: NA
D: NA
J: TRBJ2-4
V: TRBV5-1

DNA: TGTGCCAGCAGTGAACCCCGGGACACCTCAAATAGCTATGGCTACACCTTC
CDR3: CASSEPRDTSNSYGYTF
size: NA
D: NA
J: TRBJ1-2
V: TRBV2

DNA: TGTGCCAGCAGTAAGGGAGGGACGAACACTGAAGCTTTCTTT
CDR3: CASSKGGTNTEAFF
size: NA
D: NA
J: TRBJ1-1
V: TRBV6-5

DNA: TGTGCCTGGGACCTGGGACAGCCAAGCAATCAGCCCCAGCATTTT
CDR3: CAWDLGQPSNQPQHF
size: few
D: TRBD1
J: TRBJ1-5
V: TRBV30

DNA: TGTGCCAGCAGTTTTGCCAGGGCGGGGAATCAGCCCCAGCATTTT
CDR3: CASSFARAGNQPQHF
size: NA
D: NA
J: TRBJ1-5
V: TRBV28

DNA: TGTGCCAGCAGCCAAGAACTCCCTCCGTTAAAAGAGCAGTTCTTC
CDR3: CASSQELPPLKEQFF
size: NA
D: NA
J: TRBJ2-1
V: TRBV14

DNA: TGTGCCAGCAGTTACGGACAGGGGGTCCCATATGGCTACACCTTC
CDR3: CASSYGQGVPYGYTF
size: once
D: TRBD1
J: TRBJ1-2
V: TRBV6-5

DNA: TGTGCCAGCAGTGAAAGCGGGCTTGGTAATTCACCCCTCCACTTT
CDR3: CASSESGLGNSPLHF
size: NA
D: NA
J: TRBJ1-6
V: TRBV6-1

DNA: TGTGCCAGCAGCGTAGACCTAGCGAACACCGGGGAGCTGTTTTTT
CDR3: CASSVDLANTGELFF
size: NA
D: NA
J: TRBJ2-2
V: TRBV9

DNA: TGTGCCAGCAGTTTATCGACAGGCGCTGGAAACACCATATATTTT
CDR3: CASSLSTGAGNTIYF
size: once
D: NA
J: TRBJ1-3
V: TRBV27

DNA: TGTGCCAGCAGCGGTAGCGGGTGGGAGACCCAGTACTTC
CDR3: CASSGSGWETQYF
size: few
D: TRBD2
J: TRBJ2-5
V: TRBV9

DNA: TGTGCCAGCAGGGGGGGTTTCCCACCTTACGAGCAGTACTTC
CDR3: CASRGGFPPYEQYF
size: NA
D: NA
J: TRBJ2-7
V: TRBV6-5

DNA: TGTGCCAGCAGGGGGTCGGCGGGGGCCTCCTACAATGAGCAGTTCTTC
CDR3: CASRGSAGASYNEQFF
size: NA
D: NA
J: TRBJ2-1
V: TRBV7-2

DNA: TGTGCCAGCAGCTTAAAGCGGATGCCGCAGGATGGCTACACCTTC
CDR3: CASSLKRMPQDGYTF
size: once
D: NA
J: TRBJ1-2
V: TRBV7-8

DNA: TGTGCCAGTACGACAGCGGGTAGGGAGACCCAGTACTTC
CDR3: CASTTAGRETQYF
size: few
D: NA
J: TRBJ2-5
V: TRBV19

DNA: TGTGCCAGCAGCTTAGGAGGACATCGCCTCATGAACACTGAAGCTTTCTTT
CDR3: CASSLGGHRLMNTEAFF
size: NA
D: NA
J: TRBJ1-1
V: TRBV7-2

DNA: TGTGCCTGGAAGGAATTGTCGGGTGGGGTTAGAGTGGCTTTCTTT
CDR3: CAWKELSGGVRVAFF
size: NA
D: NA
J: TRBJ1-1
V: TRBV30

DNA: TGTGCCAGCAGCTTAAAGGGCGGCGGAGGGGAAGCTTTCTTT
CDR3: CASSLKGGGGEAFF
size: NA
D: NA
J: TRBJ1-1
V: TRBV11-1

DNA: TGTGCCAGCACAGGGGGCTCTGGAAACACCATATATTTT
CDR3: CASTGGSGNTIYF
size: NA
D: TRBD1
J: TRBJ1-3
V: TRBV6-5

DNA: TGTGCCAGCAGCCAAGAAGGGGCTAGCGGGGGGTCGGAGACCCAGTACTTC
CDR3: CASSQEGASGGSETQYF
size: NA
D: TRBD2
J: TRBJ2-5
V: TRBV4-2

DNA: TGTGCCAGTAGTGATCTAGGGAGAGATACGCAGTATTTT
CDR3: CASSDLGRDTQYF
size: NA
D: NA
J: TRBJ2-3
V: TRBV19

DNA: TGTGCCAGCAGCTTCAGCCAGGATACGCAGTATTTT
CDR3: CASSFSQDTQYF
size: NA
D: NA
J: TRBJ2-3
V: TRBV7-2

DNA: TGTGCCAGCAGTGAAGCAGGTCAGGTAGAAAACATTCAGTACTTC
CDR3: CASSEAGQVENIQYF
size: NA
D: NA
J: TRBJ2-4
V: TRBV6-1

DNA: TGTGCCAGTAGTATCGGGGGGTCGGGTCTGACAGATACGCAGTATTTT
CDR3: CASSIGGSGLTDTQYF
size: NA
D: TRBD2
J: TRBJ2-3
V: TRBV19

DNA: TGCGCCAGCAGCCAAGGGATGGGAACCCAAGAGACCCAGTACTTC
CDR3: CASSQGMGTQETQYF
size: NA
D: NA
J: TRBJ2-5
V: TRBV4-1

DNA: TGTGCCTGGAGCGGGACAGGGTACGAGCAGTACTTC
CDR3: CAWSGTGYEQYF
size: NA
D: TRBD1
J: TRBJ2-7
V: TRBV30

DNA: TGTGCCAGCAGCTTATCCCGGGAGTCCCCGGGCCTCCACTTT
CDR3: CASSLSRESPGLHF
size: NA
D: NA
J: TRBJ1-6
V: TRBV11-2

DNA: TGCGCCAGCAGCTCCCCCCTAGCGCGAGAGACCCAGTACTTC
CDR3: CASSSPLARETQYF
size: few
D: NA
J: TRBJ2-5
V: TRBV5-1

DNA: TGTGCCAGCAGCTTAGGAGCAGGCAGAGGCACTGAAGCTTTCTTT
CDR3: CASSLGAGRGTEAFF
size: NA
D: NA
J: TRBJ1-1
V: TRBV11-3

DNA: TGTGCCTGGAGAAACCGGGACAGGGGCTACGAGCAGTACTTC
CDR3: CAWRNRDRGYEQYF
size: few
D: TRBD1
J: TRBJ2-7
V: TRBV30

DNA: TGTGCCAGCAGCGTGACGGGGGAGACCCAGTACTTC
CDR3: CASSVTGETQYF
size: NA
D: NA
J: TRBJ2-5
V: TRBV9

DNA: TGTGCCAGCAAAACCTGGGCCGAGCAGTACTTC
CDR3: CASKTWAEQYF
size: NA
D: NA
J: TRBJ2-7
V: TRBV2

DNA: TGTGCCAGCAGCGTAGTGGGGACGGGCTACAATGAGCAGTTCTTC
CDR3: CASSVVGTGYNEQFF
size: few
D: NA
J: TRBJ2-1
V: TRBV9

DNA: TGTGCCAGCACCGCACCGCCGGGTACTAGCTCCTACGAGCAGTACTTC
CDR3: CASTAPPGTSSYEQYF
size: NA
D: NA
J: TRBJ2-7
V: TRBV28

DNA: TGTGCCAGCAGCTCCGACAGGGGGACTGAAGCTTTCTTT
CDR3: CASSSDRGTEAFF
size: NA
D: TRBD1
J: TRBJ1-1
V: TRBV11-2

DNA: TGTGCCAGCTCACTTGACAGGAGGGCGAACTATGGCTACACCTTC
CDR3: CASSLDRRANYGYTF
size: NA
D: NA
J: TRBJ1-2
V: TRBV18

DNA: TGTGCCAGCAGCTCAACTGGGGGCCCAGATACGCAGTATTTT
CDR3: CASSSTGGPDTQYF
size: NA
D: NA
J: TRBJ2-3
V: TRBV9

DNA: TGTGCCAGCAGCGTAGGAATAAGTGGGAAAGGGACTTTGGGCACAGATACGCAGTATTTT
CDR3: CASSVGISGKGTLGTDTQYF
size: NA
D: NA
J: TRBJ2-3
V: TRBV9

DNA: TGTGCCAGCAGCCAAGGGGGCTCAAACAGGGGGGTAAGTGGAAACACCATATATTTT
CDR3: CASSQGGSNRGVSGNTIYF
size: NA
D: TRBD1
J: TRBJ1-3
V: TRBV5-6

DNA: TGCAGCGTTGGGGCGACAGGGGAGGGCGAGCAGTACTTC
CDR3: CSVGATGEGEQYF
size: NA
D: NA
J: TRBJ2-7
V: TRBV29-1

DNA: TGTGCCAGTGGTCCTCCTCACTCGGTGGAACCAGATACGCAGTATTTT
CDR3: CASGPPHSVEPDTQYF
size: NA
D: NA
J: TRBJ2-3
V: TRBV19

DNA: TGTGCCAGCAGCCTCCGGGACAGGGTTTGGGATACGCAGTATTTT
CDR3: CASSLRDRVWDTQYF
size: NA
D: TRBD1
J: TRBJ2-3
V: TRBV5-4

DNA: TGTGCCAGCAGTTTATCACACAGGGTGGCTGGCTACACCTTC
CDR3: CASSLSHRVAGYTF
size: NA
D: NA
J: TRBJ1-2
V: TRBV27

DNA: TGTGCCAGTAGTAGACAGGGTGGGCGTCAGCCCCAGCATTTT
CDR3: CASSRQGGRQPQHF
size: once
D: TRBD1
J: TRBJ1-5
V: TRBV19

DNA: TGTGCCAGCAGCGCCGAGCGGGGGGCATACCAAGAGACCCAGTACTTC
CDR3: CASSAERGAYQETQYF
size: NA
D: TRBD2
J: TRBJ2-5
V: TRBV7-8

DNA: TGTGCCAGCAGGGAGGACAGGGGTTTCTATGGCTACACCTTC
CDR3: CASREDRGFYGYTF
size: NA
D: TRBD1
J: TRBJ1-2
V: TRBV2

DNA: TGTGCCAGCAGTCTTCCGGGACTAGCGGGGGGGCGGCAAGAGACCCAGTACTTC
CDR3: CASSLPGLAGGRQETQYF
size: NA
D: TRBD2
J: TRBJ2-5
V: TRBV9

DNA: TGTGCCAGTAGTGTCGTGGCTGATAGCAATCAGCCCCAGCATTTT
CDR3: CASSVVADSNQPQHF
size: few
D: NA
J: TRBJ1-5
V: TRBV19